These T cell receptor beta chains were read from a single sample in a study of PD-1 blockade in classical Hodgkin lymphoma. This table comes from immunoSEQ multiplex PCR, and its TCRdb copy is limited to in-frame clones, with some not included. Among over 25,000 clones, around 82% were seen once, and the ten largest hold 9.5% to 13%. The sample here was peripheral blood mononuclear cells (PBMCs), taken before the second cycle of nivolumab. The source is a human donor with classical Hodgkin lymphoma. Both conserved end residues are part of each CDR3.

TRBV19,CASTWVRGNDQPQHF
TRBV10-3,CATFEGRPGNTIYF
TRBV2,CASSERPSGGNTGELFF
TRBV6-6,CASRQELAMNTEAFF
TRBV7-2,CASSLRGASGVTDTQYF
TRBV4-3,CASGQDASDGETQYF
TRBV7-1,CASPETGALYEQYF
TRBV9,CASSVAAGNEKLFF
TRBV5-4,CASSRRLAGNTDTQYF
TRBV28,CASSPSGGSWEKLFF
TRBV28,CASSLSFGSYGYTF
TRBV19,CASRERTVRGYTF
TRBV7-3,CASSPSGGALDEQYF
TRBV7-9,CAGGQGWGTDTQYF
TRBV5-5,CASSPWGSYEQYF
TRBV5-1,CASSLKLTGDQPQHF
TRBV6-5,CASSYDRDNEQFF
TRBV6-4,CASSVSGETGELFF
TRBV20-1,CSASSSEAFF
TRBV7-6,CASSALENRPSRSYEQYF
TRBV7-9,CASSSPRGSNTEAFF
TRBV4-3,CASSQGGTRSYEQYF
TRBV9,CASSGPIGREAGNTIYF
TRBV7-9,CASSPGGTWGNTIYF
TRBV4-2,CASSQDPADPYGYTF
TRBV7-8,CASSRTEGIPYNEQFF
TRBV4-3,CASSQDLTGTAQYF
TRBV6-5,CASSYSRVGAGELFF
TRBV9,CASTGDRGEGTQYF
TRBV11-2,CASSWGQGSAGYTF
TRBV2,CASSVKRGNTGELFF
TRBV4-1,CASSQVGDSNYGYTF
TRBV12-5,CASGLGQENTEAFF
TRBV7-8,CASSPGTVTDTQYF
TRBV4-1,CASSQGSNMFTEKLFF
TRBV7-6,CASSQGTGDNGYTF
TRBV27,CASSPTAGMKAFF
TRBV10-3,CAISAGSLAGDEQFF
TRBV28,CASTIVGTVQAGGYTF
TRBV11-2,CASSLGSEAFF
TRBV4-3,CASSQEVRGSGANVLTF
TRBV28,CASRTLGGYTF